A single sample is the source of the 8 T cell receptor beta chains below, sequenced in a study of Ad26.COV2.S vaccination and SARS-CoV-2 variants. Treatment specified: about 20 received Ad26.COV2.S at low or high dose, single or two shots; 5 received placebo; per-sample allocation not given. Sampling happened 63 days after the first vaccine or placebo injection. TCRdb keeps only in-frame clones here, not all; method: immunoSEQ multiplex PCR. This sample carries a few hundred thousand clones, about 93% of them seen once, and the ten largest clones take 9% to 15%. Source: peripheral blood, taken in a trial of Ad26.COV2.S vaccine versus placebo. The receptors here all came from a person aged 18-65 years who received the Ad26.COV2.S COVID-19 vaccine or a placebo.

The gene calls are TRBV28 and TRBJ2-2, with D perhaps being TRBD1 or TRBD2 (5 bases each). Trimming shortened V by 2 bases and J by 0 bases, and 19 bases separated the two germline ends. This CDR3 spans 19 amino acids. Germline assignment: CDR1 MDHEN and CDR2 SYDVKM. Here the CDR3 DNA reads TGTGCCAGCAGTTTAATTATAGCCGGGACCCGCACGAACACCGGGGAGCTGTTTTTT. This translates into CASSLIIAGTRTNTGELFF.

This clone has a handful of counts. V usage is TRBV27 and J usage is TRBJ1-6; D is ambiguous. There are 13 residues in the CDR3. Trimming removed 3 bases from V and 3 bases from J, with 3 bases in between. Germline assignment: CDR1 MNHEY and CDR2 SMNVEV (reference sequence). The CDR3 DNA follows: TGTGCCAGCAGTTTGGACTATAATTCACCCCTCCACTTT. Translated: CASSLDYNSPLHF.

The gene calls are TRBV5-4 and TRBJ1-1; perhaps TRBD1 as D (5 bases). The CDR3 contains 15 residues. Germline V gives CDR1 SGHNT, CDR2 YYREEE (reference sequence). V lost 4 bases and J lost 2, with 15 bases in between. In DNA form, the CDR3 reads TGTGCCAGCAGCATAAAACAGGTACCTAACACTGAAGCTTTCTTT. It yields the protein CASSIKQVPNTEAFF.

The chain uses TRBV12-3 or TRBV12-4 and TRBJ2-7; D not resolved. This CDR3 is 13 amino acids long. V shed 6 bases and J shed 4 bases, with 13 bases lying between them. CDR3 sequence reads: CASSQPPPYEQYF. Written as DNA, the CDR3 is TGTGCCAGCAGCCAGCCCCCCCCTTACGAGCAGTACTTC.

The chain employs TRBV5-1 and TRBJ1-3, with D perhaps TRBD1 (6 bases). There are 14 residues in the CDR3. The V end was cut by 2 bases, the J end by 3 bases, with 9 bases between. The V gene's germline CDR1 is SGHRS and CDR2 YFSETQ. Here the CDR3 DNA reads TGCGCCAGCAGCTTACAGGGAGGTGGAAACACCATATATTTT. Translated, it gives CASSLQGGGNTIYF. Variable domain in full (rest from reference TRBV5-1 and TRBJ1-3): KAGVTQTPRYLIKTRGQQVTLSCSPISGHRSVSWYQQTPGQGLQFLFEYFSETQRNKGNFPGRFSGRQFSNSRSEMNVSTLELGDSALYLCASSLQGGGNTIYFGEGSWLTVV.

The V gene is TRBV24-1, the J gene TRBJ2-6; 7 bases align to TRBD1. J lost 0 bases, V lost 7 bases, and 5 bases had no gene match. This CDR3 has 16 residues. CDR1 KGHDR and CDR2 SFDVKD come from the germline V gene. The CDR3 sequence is CATSDTGVSGANVLTF. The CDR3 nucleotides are TGTGCCACCAGCGACACAGGGGTCTCTGGGGCCAACGTCCTGACTTTC.

The CDR3 here is CATSDSPGAGELFF. For the CDR3, the DNA is TGTGCCACCAGTGATTCCCCCGGGGCCGGGGAGCTGTTTTTT. This sequence joins TRBV24-1 and TRBJ2-2; TRBD2 is a possible D gene (5 bases). CDR1 and CDR2 (germline): KGHDR, SFDVKD. CDR3 length equals 14 residues. Trimming removed 2 bases from V and 6 bases from J, with 9 bases in between.

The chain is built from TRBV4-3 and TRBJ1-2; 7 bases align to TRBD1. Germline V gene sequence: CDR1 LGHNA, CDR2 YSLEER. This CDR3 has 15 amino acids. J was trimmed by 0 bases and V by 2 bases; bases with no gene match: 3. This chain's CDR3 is CASSQLQGPNYGYTF. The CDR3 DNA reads TGCGCCAGCAGCCAATTACAGGGGCCTAACTATGGCTACACCTTC.